Shown below are 21 T cell receptor beta chains from a single sample sequenced in a study of neurological immune-mediated disorders. A single record per CDR3 protein comes from TCRdb applying MiXCR to the 5' RACE reads. The data show 45,000 to 65,000 distinct CDR3 sequences, with approximately 3.5% seen just once and 5.5% to 6% held by the top ten. Source material: PBMCs. These receptors all come from a man aged 40-55 years with multiple sclerosis.

A few counts support this clonotype. Because the CDR3 is missing its conserved closing phenylalanine or tryptophan, this is likely a read error. The chain links TRBV9 to TRBJ2-7; a possible D gene is TRBD2 (5 bases). V lost 0 bases, J lost 5 bases, and 12 bases lay in between. Germline V gives CDR1 SGDLS, CDR2 YYNGEE. The CDR3 is made up of 14 amino acids. This CDR3 reads CASSVGPSTDEQYI. The CDR3 DNA follows: TGTGCCAGCAGCGTAGGCCCTAGCACGGACGAGCAGTACATC.

There are many counts of this clonotype. Compared with germline, one end of the junction differs, possibly owing to a read error. The gene calls are TRBV20-1 and TRBJ1-5; 10 nucleotides align to TRBD1. CDR3 length: 14 residues. Per the germline V gene, CDR1 is DFQATT and CDR2 is SNEGSKA (reference sequence). CDR3 coding DNA: TGCAGTGCCGACAGGGGGCGAAGCAATCAGCCCCAGAATTTT. Residues: CSADRGRSNQPQNF.

This clonotype was counted many times. The J gene is TRBJ1-2, the V gene TRBV5-1, with D hard to call. The germline V gene encodes CDR1 SGHRS and CDR2 YFSETQ. The CDR3 covers 13 residues. V was shortened by 1 base and J by 2 bases, with 6 bases between the two germline ends. The CDR3 protein is CASSLRDNYGYTF. CDR3 bases: TGCGCCAGCAGCTTGCGAGACAACTATGGCTACACCTTC.

The table lists this clonotype with a few counts. This sequence joins TRBV12-3 or TRBV12-4 and TRBJ1-1, with D unclear. The CDR3 is made up of 12 amino acids. V was clipped by 6 bases and J by 4 bases, with 9 bases between them. CDR3: CASSTLGTEAFF. In DNA, the CDR3 is TGTGCCAGCAGCACTTTAGGCACTGAAGCTTTCTTT.

The rearrangement uses TRBV5-1 and TRBJ2-3; tentatively, D is TRBD2 (6 bases). Looked up from germline, CDR1 is SGHRS and CDR2 is YFSETQ. CDR3 length: 14 amino acids. Between the trimmed V and J ends, which lost 5 bases and 4 bases, there was a span of 14 bases. Here the CDR3 DNA reads TGCGCCAGCAGGCGGGGCCAGAGCGCAGATACGCAGTATTTT. This translates into CASRRGQSADTQYF.

With respect to this clonotype: A much bigger clone sits one base away, suggesting this may be a read error. The V gene is TRBV11-2, the J gene TRBJ1-1; D unclear. Germline V gene sequence: CDR1 SGHAT, CDR2 FQNNGV. The CDR3 is 11 residues long. V lost 6 bases and J 6 bases, leaving 8 bases between the germline ends. CDR3 nucleotide sequence: TGTGCCAGCAGATTACGGGCTGAAGCTTTCTTT. Protein product: CASRLRAEAFF.

This clonotype has ten or more counts. This chain connects TRBV5-1 to TRBJ2-1, with D perhaps TRBD2 (5 bases). The CDR3 extends over 15 amino acids. Germline values: CDR1 SGHRS, CDR2 YFSETQ. The V gene lost 0 bases and the J gene lost 8 bases, with 15 bases spanning the gap. The CDR3 nucleotides are TGCGCCAGCAGCTTGGCGGAGGATGTGAGCCATGAGCAGTTCTTC. This translates into CASSLAEDVSHEQFF.

This clonotype came up many times. The genes are TRBV5-1 and TRBJ2-3; 7 nucleotides match TRBD1. This CDR3 contains 15 residues. Trimming cost V 4 bases and J 2 bases; bases outside gene matches: 7. The germline gives CDR1 SGHRS, CDR2 YFSETQ. The CDR3 DNA reads TGCGCCAGCAGCCCCACAGGACAGGACACAGATACGCAGTATTTT. Its translation is CASSPTGQDTDTQYF.

This clonotype was observed many times. The J gene is TRBJ1-1, the V gene TRBV27; 8 nucleotides line up with TRBD1. The CDR3 extends over 13 amino acids. Germline V gene lookup returns CDR1 MNHEY and CDR2 SMNVEV (reference sequence). Trimming took 6 bases from V and 6 from J; bases not matched to a gene: 6. CDR3 in amino acids: CASSFRQGSEAFF. The CDR3, as DNA: TGTGCCAGCAGCTTTCGACAGGGGTCTGAAGCTTTCTTT.

The table lists this clonotype with many counts. The V call is TRBV5-1, the J call TRBJ2-7, with TRBD1 identical over 8 bases. The length of the CDR3 is 15 residues. J was trimmed by 1 base and V by 5 bases; bases with no gene match: 8. Germline values: CDR1 SGHRS, CDR2 YFSETQ. CDR3: CASRVSGTGSYEQYF. The CDR3 DNA reads TGCGCCAGCAGAGTATCCGGGACAGGTTCCTACGAGCAGTACTTC.

This sequence joins TRBV20-1 and TRBJ2-7, with D uncertain. Germline V gives CDR1 DFQATT, CDR2 SNEGSKA (reference sequence). CDR3 length: 14 residues. Trimming cost V 8 bases and J 2 bases, with 19 bases left between them. The CDR3 loop reads CSSYNPPVAYEQYF. CDR3 in DNA: TGCAGTTCCTATAACCCCCCCGTCGCCTACGAGCAGTACTTC.

This clonotype was detected ten times or more. V is TRBV20-1 and J is TRBJ2-5, with 12 bases matching TRBD2. With 3 bases clipped from V and 3 bases from J, the junction kept 2 bases outside the gene matches. The germline V gene has CDR1 DFQATT and CDR2 SNEGSKA (reference sequence). The CDR3 totals 14 residues. The CDR3 protein is CSASSSGGEETQYF. The CDR3 DNA reads TGCAGTGCTAGCTCTAGCGGGGGGGAAGAGACCCAGTACTTC.

This clonotype was counted ten times or more. The rearrangement uses TRBV5-1 and TRBJ1-2; D is ambiguous. Germline CDR1 is SGHRS and CDR2 is YFSETQ. This CDR3 has 15 residues. With 1 base removed from V and 2 bases from J, the gap between germline ends came to 12 bases. DNA of the CDR3: TGCGCCAGCAGCTTGAATGTCGCGGTAAACTATGGCTACACCTTC. Its protein is CASSLNVAVNYGYTF.

This clonotype was counted many times. The chain joins TRBV7-3 to TRBJ2-3; unclear D gene. Germline assignment: CDR1 SGHTA and CDR2 FQGTGA. The CDR3 extends over 15 amino acids. Deletions cut 5 bases from V and 0 bases from J, with 12 bases between. The chain's CDR3 is CASSPSSPSTDTQYF. The CDR3 nucleotides read TGTGCCAGCAGCCCCAGTAGCCCCAGCACAGATACGCAGTATTTT.

In this sample, this clonotype turned up many times. The CDR3 DNA is TGCGCCAGCACCCGGGACCCAGGGTACCAAGAGACCCAGTACTTC. As protein: CASTRDPGYQETQYF. This chain uses TRBV5-1 with TRBJ2-5; D tentatively fits TRBD1 or TRBD2 (5 bases each). V lost 6 bases and J 0 bases, leaving 15 bases between the germline ends. Germline-derived CDR1 and CDR2 are SGHRS and YFSETQ. The CDR3 consists of 15 residues.

This clonotype was seen repeatedly, ten times or more. J is TRBJ1-2 and V is TRBV27, with 8 bases fitting TRBD1. The germline V gene has CDR1 MNHEY and CDR2 SMNVEV (reference sequence). CDR3 size: 18 residues. The junction had 13 bases not matched to a gene; V was cut back by 2 bases and J by 2 bases. The CDR3 DNA sequence: TGTGCCAGCAGTTTACGGGGACAGGCGTACGCCTCAAACTATGGCTACACCTTC. It translates to CASSLRGQAYASNYGYTF.

In this sample, this clonotype turned up many times. The chain recombines TRBV10-3 with TRBJ1-1; 7 positions agree with TRBD1. This CDR3 has 14 amino acids. The junction had 2 bases not matched to a gene; V was cut back by 3 bases and J by 1 base. Germline loops: CDR1 ENHRY, CDR2 SYGVKD. The CDR3 reads CAISDRGKNTEAFF. For the CDR3, the DNA is TGTGCCATCAGTGACAGGGGGAAGAACACTGAAGCTTTCTTT.

This clonotype was recorded at least ten times. This sequence joins TRBV12-3 or TRBV12-4 and TRBJ1-6, with 8 bases aligning to TRBD1. The CDR3 is 14 residues long. Losses at the gene ends were 4 bases for V and 8 bases for J; bases not matched to a gene: 4. CDR3 region: CASSSGTGYSPLHF. CDR3 DNA: TGTGCCAGCAGTTCGGGGACAGGATATTCACCCCTCCACTTT.

In this sample, this clonotype is medium-sized (0.01 to 0.1%). The chain links TRBV20-1 to TRBJ2-3; tentatively, D is TRBD2 (7 bases). Germline CDR1 is DFQATT and CDR2 is SNEGSKA (reference sequence). This CDR3 region has 16 residues. Between the trimmed V and J ends, which lost 0 bases and 3 bases, there was a span of 16 bases. CDR3 region: CSARDRGRGITDTQYF. CDR3 nucleotides: TGCAGTGCTAGAGACCGGGGGCGGGGGATTACAGATACGCAGTATTTT.

This clonotype was seen many times. The V call is TRBV3-1, the J call TRBJ1-1; possibly TRBD1 for D (6 bases). CDR1 and CDR2 (germline): LGHDT, YNNKEL (reference sequence). This CDR3 is 17 amino acids long. V lost 4 bases to trimming and J lost 4 bases, with 22 bases between them. The CDR3 region has the DNA TGTGCCAGCAGCCTTCTCCCTTGGGGGGCGCACGGCACTGAAGCTTTCTTT. Translating gives CASSLLPWGAHGTEAFF.

This clonotype was seen many times. The rearrangement uses TRBV21-1 and TRBJ2-3. TRBV21-1 is given as a pseudogene. This CDR3 has 15 amino acids. The CDR3 nucleotides read TGTGCCAGCAGCAAAGAAGGTGCGGTGCCAGGAACGCAGTATTTT. Protein: CASSKEGAVPGTQYF.